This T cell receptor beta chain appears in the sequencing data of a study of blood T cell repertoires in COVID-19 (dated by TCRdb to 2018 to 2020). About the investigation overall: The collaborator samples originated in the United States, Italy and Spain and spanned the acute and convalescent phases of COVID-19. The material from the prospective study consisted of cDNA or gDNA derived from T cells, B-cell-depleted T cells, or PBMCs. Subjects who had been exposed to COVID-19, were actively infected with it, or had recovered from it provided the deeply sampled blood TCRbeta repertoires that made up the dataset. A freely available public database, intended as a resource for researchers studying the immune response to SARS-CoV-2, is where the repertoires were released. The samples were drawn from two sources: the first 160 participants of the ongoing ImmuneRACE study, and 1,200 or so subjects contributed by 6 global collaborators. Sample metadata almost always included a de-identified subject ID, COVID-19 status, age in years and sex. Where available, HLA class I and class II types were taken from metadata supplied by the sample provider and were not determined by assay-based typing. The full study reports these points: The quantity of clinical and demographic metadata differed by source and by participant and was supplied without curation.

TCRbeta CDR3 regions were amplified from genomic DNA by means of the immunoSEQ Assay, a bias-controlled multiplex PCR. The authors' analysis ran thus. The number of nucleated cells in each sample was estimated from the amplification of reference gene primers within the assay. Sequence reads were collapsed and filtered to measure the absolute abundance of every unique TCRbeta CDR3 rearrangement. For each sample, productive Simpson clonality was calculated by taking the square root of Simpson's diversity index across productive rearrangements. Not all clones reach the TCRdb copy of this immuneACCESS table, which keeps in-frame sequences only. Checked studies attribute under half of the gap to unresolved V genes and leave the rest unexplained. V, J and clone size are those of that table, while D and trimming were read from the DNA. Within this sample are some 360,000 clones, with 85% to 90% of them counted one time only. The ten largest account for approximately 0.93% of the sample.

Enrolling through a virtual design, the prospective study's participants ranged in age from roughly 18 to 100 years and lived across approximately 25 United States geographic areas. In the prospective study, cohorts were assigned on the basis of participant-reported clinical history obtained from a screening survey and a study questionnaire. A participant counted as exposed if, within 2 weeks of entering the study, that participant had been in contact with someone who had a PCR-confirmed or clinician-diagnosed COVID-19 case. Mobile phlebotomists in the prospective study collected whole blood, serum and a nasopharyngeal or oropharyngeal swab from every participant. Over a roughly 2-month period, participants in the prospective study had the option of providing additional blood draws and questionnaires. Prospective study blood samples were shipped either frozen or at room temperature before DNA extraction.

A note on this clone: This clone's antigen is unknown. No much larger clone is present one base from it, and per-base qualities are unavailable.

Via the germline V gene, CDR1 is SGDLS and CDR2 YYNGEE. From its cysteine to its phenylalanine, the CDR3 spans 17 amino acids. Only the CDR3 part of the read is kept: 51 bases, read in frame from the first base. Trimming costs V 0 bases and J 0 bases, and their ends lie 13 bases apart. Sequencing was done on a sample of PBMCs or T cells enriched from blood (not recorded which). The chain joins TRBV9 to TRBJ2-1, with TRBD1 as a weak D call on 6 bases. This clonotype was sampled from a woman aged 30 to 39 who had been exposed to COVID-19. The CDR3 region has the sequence CASSVEMGAGSYNEQFF. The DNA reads TGTGCCAGCAGCGTAGAGATGGGGGCGGGCTCCTACAATGAGCAGTTCTTC.